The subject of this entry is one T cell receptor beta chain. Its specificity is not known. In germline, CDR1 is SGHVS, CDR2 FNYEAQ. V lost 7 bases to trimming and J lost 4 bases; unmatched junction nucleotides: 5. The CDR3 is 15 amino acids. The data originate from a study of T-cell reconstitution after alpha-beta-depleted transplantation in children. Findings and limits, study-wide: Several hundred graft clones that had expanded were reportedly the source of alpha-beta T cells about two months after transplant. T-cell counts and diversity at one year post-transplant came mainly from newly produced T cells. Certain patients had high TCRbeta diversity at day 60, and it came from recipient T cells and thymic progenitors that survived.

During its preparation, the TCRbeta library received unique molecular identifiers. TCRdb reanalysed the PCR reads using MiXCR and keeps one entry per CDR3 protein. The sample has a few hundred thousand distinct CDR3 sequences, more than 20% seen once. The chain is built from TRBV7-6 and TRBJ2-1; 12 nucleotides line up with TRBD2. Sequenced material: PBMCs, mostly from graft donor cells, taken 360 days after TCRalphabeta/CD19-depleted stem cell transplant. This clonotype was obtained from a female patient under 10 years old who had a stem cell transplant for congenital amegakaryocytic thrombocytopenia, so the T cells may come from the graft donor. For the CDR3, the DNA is TGTGCCAGCACCCTCACTAGCGGGGGGTACAATGAGCAGTTCTTC. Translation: CASTLTSGGYNEQFF.